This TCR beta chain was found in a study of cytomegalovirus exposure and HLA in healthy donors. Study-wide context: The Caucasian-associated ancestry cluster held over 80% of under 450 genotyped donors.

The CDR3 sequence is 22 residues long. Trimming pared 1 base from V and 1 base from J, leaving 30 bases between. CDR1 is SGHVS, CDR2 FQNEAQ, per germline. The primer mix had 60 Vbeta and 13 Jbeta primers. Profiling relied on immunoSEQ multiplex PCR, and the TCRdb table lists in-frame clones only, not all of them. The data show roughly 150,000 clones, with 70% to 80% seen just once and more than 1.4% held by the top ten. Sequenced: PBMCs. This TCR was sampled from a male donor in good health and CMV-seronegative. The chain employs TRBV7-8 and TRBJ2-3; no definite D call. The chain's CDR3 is CASSLVYYRRISSHLGTDTQYF. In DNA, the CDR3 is TGTGCCAGCAGCTTAGTCTATTACAGACGCATCTCCAGCCATTTAGGCACAGATACGCAGTATTTT.